A single sample gave rise to the 9 T cell receptor beta chains below, sequenced in a study of technical replicates of blood from several donors. Profiled with immunoSEQ multiplex PCR; TCRdb holds only in-frame clones, not every one. The table has over 70,000 clones, about 94% seen once. The source material was T cells isolated from PBMCs. Every receptor here comes from a human donor in good health.

This chain uses TRBV11-2 with TRBJ2-5, with TRBD2 matching 8 bases. CDR3 size: 18 residues. J lost 7 bases, V lost 1 base, and 17 bases had no gene match. CDR1 SGHAT and CDR2 FQNNGV come from the germline V gene. CDR3 sequence (DNA): TGTGCCAGCAGCTTAGTCTCCGTCAGCGGGAGTATGGGTGTGACCCAGTACTTC. It yields the protein CASSLVSVSGSMGVTQYF.

This sequence joins TRBV27 and TRBJ2-7, with D maybe TRBD2 (5 bases). CDR3 size: 12 residues. The V gene lost 4 bases and the J gene lost 3 bases, with 7 bases spanning the gap. From germline, CDR1 is MNHEY and CDR2 SMNVEV (reference sequence). CDR3 protein: CASSSEGYEQYF. In DNA, the CDR3 is TGTGCCAGCAGTTCCGAGGGCTACGAGCAGTACTTC.

The chain has TRBV4-2 and TRBJ2-7; 7 nucleotides align to TRBD2. This CDR3 is 13 amino acids long. Per germline, CDR1 LGHNA and CDR2 YNFKEQ. V shed 1 base, J shed 6 bases, and the junction held 3 bases outside the gene matches. Written as DNA, the CDR3 is TGTGCCAGCAGCCAAGTTAGCGGGTCCGAGCAGTACTTC. Translated: CASSQVSGSEQYF.

The gene calls are TRBV14 and TRBJ1-2; 9 bases match TRBD1. Germline CDR1 and CDR2: SGHDN and FVKESK. The V segment lost 1 base and the J segment 4 bases; nucleotides outside the gene matches: 4. The CDR3 is made up of 15 amino acids. CDR3 amino acids: CASSQAGTGTYGYTF. The CDR3 region has the DNA TGTGCCAGCAGCCAAGCAGGGACAGGGACCTATGGCTACACCTTC.

This clone was seen a few times. The gene calls are TRBV11-3 and TRBJ2-3, with D hard to call. Germline assignment: CDR1 SGHNT and CDR2 YENEEA. This CDR3 has 13 amino acids. V lost 5 bases and J lost 6, with 12 bases in between. CDR3 amino acids: CASSTYQDDTQYF. The CDR3, as DNA: TGTGCCAGCAGCACCTATCAAGATGATACGCAGTATTTT.

The CDR3 coding sequence is TGTGCCAGCAGTTTTTCAATTTGGCAGGGGTCCTACGAGCAGTACTTC. Its translation is CASSFSIWQGSYEQYF. V is TRBV28 and J is TRBJ2-7; tentatively, D is TRBD1 (6 bases). The CDR3 loop spans 16 amino acids. In germline, CDR1 is MDHEN, CDR2 SYDVKM. Trimming cost V 3 bases and J 1 base, with 16 bases left between them.

The V call is TRBV6-5, the J call TRBJ2-4; 8 bases line up with TRBD2. The CDR3 consists of 14 residues. Per germline, CDR1 MNHEY and CDR2 SVGAGI. Germline trimming cut 6 bases from V and 9 bases from J; bases unmatched to any gene: 10. The chain's CDR3 is CASSLLAEGGIQYF. CDR3 sequence (DNA): TGTGCCAGCAGCCTACTAGCGGAGGGGGGCATTCAGTACTTC.

The chain carries TRBV7-2 and TRBJ2-2; D might be TRBD2 (5 bases). V gave up 7 bases and J gave up 6 bases, with 9 bases separating them. Germline-derived CDR1 and CDR2 are SGHTA and FQGNSA. The CDR3 sequence is 12 residues long. CDR3 residues: CASNIGAGELFF. The CDR3 bases are TGTGCCAGCAACATCGGGGCCGGGGAGCTGTTTTTT.

The gene calls are TRBV2 and TRBJ1-2; D possibly corresponds to TRBD1 (6 bases). The V gene's germline CDR1 is SNHLY and CDR2 FYNNEI. The V end was cut by 8 bases, the J end by 1 base, with 11 bases between. This CDR3 spans 13 amino acids. The CDR3 region has the DNA TGTGCCAGCCAACAGGGATTTAACTATGGCTACACCTTC. Protein: CASQQGFNYGYTF.